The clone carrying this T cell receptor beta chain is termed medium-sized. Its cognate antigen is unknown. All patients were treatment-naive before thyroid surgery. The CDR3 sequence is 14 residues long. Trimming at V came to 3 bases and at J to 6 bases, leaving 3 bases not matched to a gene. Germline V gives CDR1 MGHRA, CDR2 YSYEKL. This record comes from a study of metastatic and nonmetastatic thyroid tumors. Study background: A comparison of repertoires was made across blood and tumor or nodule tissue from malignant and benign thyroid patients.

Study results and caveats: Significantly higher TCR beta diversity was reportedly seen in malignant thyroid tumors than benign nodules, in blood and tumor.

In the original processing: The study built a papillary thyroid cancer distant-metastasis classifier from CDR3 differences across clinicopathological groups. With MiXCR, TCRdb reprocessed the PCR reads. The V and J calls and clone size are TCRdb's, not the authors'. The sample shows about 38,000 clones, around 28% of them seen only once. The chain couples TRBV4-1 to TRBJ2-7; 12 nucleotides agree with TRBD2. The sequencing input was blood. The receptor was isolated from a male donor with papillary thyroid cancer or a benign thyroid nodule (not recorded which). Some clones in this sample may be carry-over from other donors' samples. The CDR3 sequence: CASSQAGLAGEQYF. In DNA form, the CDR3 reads TGCGCCAGCAGCCAGGCGGGACTAGCGGGCGAGCAGTACTTC.